Each of the 30 T cell receptor beta chains below was sequenced from the same sample in a study of radiation and T cells in renal cell carcinoma. Time point of the sample: baseline pretreatment blood. Sample treatment: 15 Gy SBRT to primary tumor, nephrectomy 4 weeks later. Here immunoSEQ multiplex PCR was the method, and the copy in TCRdb shows in-frame clones only, minus some. Of 85,000 to 100,000 clones detected, 86% appear once; the ten largest clones hold about 7.9%. This material consisted of blood, taken from a patient whose treatment included radiotherapy and nephrectomy. Source of these receptors: a man aged 50-60 years with renal cell carcinoma.

The chain links TRBV9 to TRBJ1-1; 7 nucleotides match TRBD1. Germline assignment: CDR1 SGDLS and CDR2 YYNGEE. This CDR3 spans 18 amino acids. The trim removed 4 bases at V and 1 base at J, leaving 16 bases unmatched. The CDR3 DNA sequence: TGTGCCAGCAGCCCCATGGGTAGGGGGCGCTTCCGGAACACTGAAGCTTTCTTT. Encoded protein: CASSPMGRGRFRNTEAFF.

The V and J genes are TRBV6-1 and TRBJ1-2; 7 bases map to TRBD1. J gave up 4 bases and V 6 bases, and 8 bases lay outside the gene matches. Germline V lookup: CDR1 MNHNS, CDR2 SASEGT. This CDR3 comprises 14 residues. The CDR3 loop is CASRPGDSFYGYTF. CDR3 nucleotides: TGTGCCAGCAGACCTGGGGACAGCTTCTATGGCTACACCTTC.

This chain connects TRBV5-8 to TRBJ1-1, with D hard to call. V was cut by 2 bases and J by 1 base, with 3 bases left in between. Germline values: CDR1 SGHTS, CDR2 YDEGEE. The CDR3 extends over 12 amino acids. Written as DNA, the CDR3 is TGTGCCAGCAGCTTCAGGAACACTGAAGCTTTCTTT. Its protein product is CASSFRNTEAFF.

This clone has more than one count but fewer than ten. This chain links TRBV9 with TRBJ2-3, with D maybe TRBD2 (5 bases). The V end lost 0 bases, the J end lost 6 bases, and 11 bases lay between the germline ends. The CDR3 spans 14 residues. Germline V lookup: CDR1 SGDLS, CDR2 YYNGEE. Here the CDR3 reads CASSVEGRGDTQYF. The CDR3 coding sequence is TGTGCCAGCAGCGTAGAGGGTCGCGGGGATACGCAGTATTTT.

The rearrangement joins TRBV2 to TRBJ2-1; 9 positions agree with TRBD2. The J segment lost 10 bases and the V segment lost 2 bases, leaving 9 bases of the junction unmatched. Per germline, CDR1 SNHLY and CDR2 FYNNEI. CDR3 length equals 15 residues. CDR3 nucleotide sequence: TGTGCCAGCAGTGAACTTGGCGGGGGGGCCCTGGAGCAGTTCTTC. It translates to CASSELGGGALEQFF.

About this clone: Different DNA sequences within this sample yield the same CDR3. V and J are TRBV18 and TRBJ2-5; weak D call: TRBD1 (6 bases). Germline V CDR1 and CDR2: KGHSH, LQKENI. V was shortened by 0 bases and J by 2 bases, with 7 bases between the two germline ends. CDR3 length: 14 residues. The CDR3 here is CASSPPGQQETQYF. The CDR3 DNA sequence: TGTGCCAGCTCACCACCTGGACAGCAAGAGACCCAGTACTTC. Full variable domain (rest looked up from reference TRBV18 and TRBJ2-5): NAGVMQNPRHLVRRRGQEARLRCSPMKGHSHVYWYRQLPEEGLKFMVYLQKENIIDESGMPKERFSAEFPKEGPSILRIQQVVRGDSAAYFCASSPPGQQETQYFGPGTRLLVL.

V gene TRBV20-1 combines with J gene TRBJ1-2; D is uncertain. Germline loops: CDR1 DFQATT, CDR2 SNEGSKA (reference sequence). The ends were cut back, 5 bases at V and 6 bases at J, with 10 bases in the middle. The CDR3 is made up of 11 amino acids. The CDR3 sequence is CSAARPDGYTF. The CDR3 DNA is TGCAGTGCTGCTAGGCCGGATGGCTACACCTTC.

This clone has more than one count but fewer than ten. J is TRBJ1-1 and V is TRBV7-2; D not resolved. Trimming took off 4 bases at V and 6 bases at J, with 12 bases between the two ends. The CDR3 has 13 amino acids. Per germline, CDR1 SGHTA and CDR2 FQGNSA. Here the CDR3 reads CASSSTRSPEAFF. As DNA, the CDR3 is TGTGCCAGCAGCTCTACCAGGTCCCCTGAAGCTTTCTTT.

This rearrangement joins TRBV4-1 to TRBJ1-5; D call uncertain. Germline V gene data show CDR1 as MGHRA and CDR2 as YSYEKL. Trimming left V 0 bases short and J 3 bases short, with 12 bases between. The CDR3 sequence is 16 residues long. CDR3 nucleotides: TGCGCCAGCAGCCAAGATCAAACGGGGTACAATCAGCCCCAGCATTTT. Amino acids: CASSQDQTGYNQPQHF.

The chain combines TRBV9 with TRBJ2-5; perhaps TRBD2 as D (6 bases). Germline-derived CDR1 and CDR2 are SGDLS and YYNGEE. CDR3 length: 13 residues. V shed 0 bases and J shed 5 bases, with 8 bases lying between them. CDR3 sequence (DNA): TGTGCCAGCAGCGTAGTCGGGAGTGAGACCCAGTACTTC. This gives the protein CASSVVGSETQYF.

This chain uses TRBV7-9 with TRBJ2-3, with 10 nucleotides matching TRBD1. The length of the CDR3 is 17 residues. Losses at the gene ends were 6 bases for V and 0 bases for J; bases not matched to a gene: 9. Germline V gene data show CDR1 as SEHNR and CDR2 as FQNEAQ (reference sequence). For the CDR3, the DNA is TGTGCCAGCAGAGCCCGGGACAGGGGCGCCAGCACAGATACGCAGTATTTT. Its translation: CASRARDRGASTDTQYF.

This chain links TRBV5-1 with TRBJ2-1, with D tentatively TRBD1 (7 bases). CDR3 size: 16 residues. V gave up 1 base and J gave up 4 bases, with 15 bases separating them. The germline V gene has CDR1 SGHRS and CDR2 YFSETQ. CDR3 coding DNA: TGCGCCAGCAGCTTGACGGGGGACAGTTCTTACAATGAGCAGTTCTTC. It encodes CASSLTGDSSYNEQFF.

The rearrangement uses TRBV2 and TRBJ1-1, with 7 positions matching TRBD1. CDR1 and CDR2 from the germline V gene are SNHLY and FYNNEI. The CDR3 has 13 residues. V shed 7 bases and J 0 bases; nucleotides not matched to a gene: 2. The CDR3 DNA follows: TGTGCCAGCAAAGGACAGGTGAACACTGAAGCTTTCTTT. It yields the protein CASKGQVNTEAFF. Supplemented by reference TRBV2 and TRBJ1-1, the full variable domain reads EPEVTQTPSHQVTQMGQEVILRCVPISNHLYFYWYRQILGQKVEFLVSFYNNEISEKSEIFDDQFSVERPDGSNFTLKIRSTKLEDSAMYFCASKGQVNTEAFFGQGTRLTVV.

The rearrangement joins TRBV10-3 to TRBJ1-5; TRBD1 is a possible D gene (6 bases). Germline CDR1 ENHRY, CDR2 SYGVKD. The germline V and J ends were trimmed by 6 bases and 6 bases, with 12 bases remaining between them. The CDR3 runs 13 residues. CDR3 sequence reads: CAIRAQGGQPQHF. The CDR3 DNA is TGTGCCATCAGGGCACAGGGTGGTCAGCCCCAGCATTTT.

This chain connects TRBV9 to TRBJ2-5; 10 bases are shared with TRBD2. J gave up 4 bases and V 5 bases, and 11 bases lay outside the gene matches. CDR1 is SGDLS and CDR2 is YYNGEE in the germline V gene. The CDR3 has 16 amino acids. This CDR3 is CASSNHSGRRGETQYF. CDR3 in DNA: TGTGCCAGCAGTAATCATAGCGGGAGGCGTGGAGAGACCCAGTACTTC.

The chain joins TRBV29-1 to TRBJ2-5; D is perhaps TRBD1 (5 bases). CDR3 length: 14 amino acids. V was shortened by 6 bases and J by 4 bases, with 18 bases between the two germline ends. Germline values: CDR1 SQVTM, CDR2 ANQGSEA. In DNA, the CDR3 is TGCAGCGTCAGGGTATTGGGTAACCTAGAGACCCAGTACTTC. It encodes CSVRVLGNLETQYF. Full variable domain (rest looked up from reference TRBV29-1 and TRBJ2-5): SAVISQKPSRDICQRGTSLTIQCQVDSQVTMMFWYRQQPGQSLTLIATANQGSEATYESGFVIDKFPISRPNLTFSTLTVSNMSPEDSSIYLCSVRVLGNLETQYFGPGTRLLVL.

This chain joins TRBV4-1 and TRBJ2-1, with D tentatively TRBD1 or TRBD2 (5 bases each). Trimming shortened V by 1 base and J by 6 bases, and 10 bases separated the two germline ends. Germline CDR1 reads MGHRA; CDR2 reads YSYEKL. The CDR3 runs to 14 residues. The CDR3 region is CASSQAGTLNEQFF. Here the CDR3 DNA reads TGCGCCAGCAGCCAAGCCGGGACCCTCAATGAGCAGTTCTTC.

This chain links TRBV18 with TRBJ2-5; 9 bases match TRBD1. This CDR3 region has 14 residues. Germline loops: CDR1 KGHSH, CDR2 LQKENI. The V gene end was trimmed by 4 bases and the J gene end by 2 bases; junction bases not matched to a gene: 2. The CDR3 spells CASSQDRGQETQYF. In DNA, the CDR3 is TGTGCCAGCTCACAAGACAGGGGGCAAGAGACCCAGTACTTC. Filled out from reference TRBV18 and TRBJ2-5, the complete variable domain reads NAGVMQNPRHLVRRRGQEARLRCSPMKGHSHVYWYRQLPEEGLKFMVYLQKENIIDESGMPKERFSAEFPKEGPSILRIQQVVRGDSAAYFCASSQDRGQETQYFGPGTRLLVL.

This chain joins TRBV15 and TRBJ1-5, with TRBD1 as a possible D gene (6 bases). This CDR3 spans 16 amino acids. Trimming stripped 1 base from V and 6 bases from J, with 16 bases between. The germline V gene has CDR1 LNHNV and CDR2 YYDKDF (reference sequence). DNA of the CDR3: TGTGCCACCAGCAGAGCTTGGGGGGCGCAGGGTCAGCCCCAGCATTTT. Its translation: CATSRAWGAQGQPQHF.

V is TRBV13 and J is TRBJ2-1; no firm D call. CDR3 size: 13 residues. V shed 5 bases and J shed 2 bases, with 7 bases lying between them. Germline loops: CDR1 PRHDT, CDR2 FYEKMQ (reference sequence). DNA of the CDR3: TGTGCCAGCAGCCCCCGAGCCTACAATGAGCAGTTCTTC. It is translated as CASSPRAYNEQFF.

This chain joins TRBV7-9 and TRBJ1-3; 8 bases align to TRBD1. After removal of 4 bases from V and 2 bases from J, the junction contained 4 bases not matched to a gene. Germline CDR1 and CDR2: SEHNR and FQNEAQ (reference sequence). The CDR3 length is 15 residues. As DNA, the CDR3 is TGTGCCAGCAGCTCCGGACAGGGCGCTGGAAACACCATATATTTT. It codes for CASSSGQGAGNTIYF.

V and J are TRBV14 and TRBJ2-7, with 7 bases identical to TRBD1. The CDR3 runs to 14 residues. V was clipped by 4 bases and J by 4 bases; unmatched bases: 7. Looked up from germline, CDR1 is SGHDN and CDR2 is FVKESK. CDR3 sequence (DNA): TGTGCCAGCAGCCCAACCGGGACAGCTTACGAGCAGTACTTC. Amino acids: CASSPTGTAYEQYF.

The rearrangement uses TRBV19 and TRBJ2-1, with 8 bases aligning to TRBD1. After removal of 6 bases from V and 9 bases from J, the junction contained 1 base not matched to a gene. CDR1 and CDR2 from the germline V gene are LNHDA and SQIVND (reference sequence). The CDR3 totals 11 residues. The CDR3 protein is CASSQGAEQFF. CDR3 nucleotides: TGTGCCAGTAGCCAGGGGGCTGAGCAGTTCTTC.

The rearrangement joins TRBV5-6 to TRBJ2-3; no clear D gene. V lost 4 bases to trimming and J lost 2 bases, with 17 bases between them. In germline, CDR1 is SGHDT, CDR2 YYEEEE. The CDR3 is made up of 16 amino acids. CDR3 nucleotides: TGTGCCAGCAGCCCTGGGATTTCACCCGACACAGATACGCAGTATTTT. This encodes CASSPGISPDTDTQYF.

The chain links TRBV11-2 to TRBJ2-5; TRBD2 aligns across 14 bases. The trim removed 4 bases at V and 5 bases at J, leaving 12 bases unmatched. This CDR3 has 18 residues. Germline V gene sequence: CDR1 SGHAT, CDR2 FQNNGV. CDR3 residues: CASSSRGTSGGQGETQYF. CDR3 nucleotide sequence: TGTGCCAGCAGCTCCCGAGGGACTAGCGGGGGCCAGGGGGAGACCCAGTACTTC.

This clone was counted a single time. This sequence joins TRBV6-1 and TRBJ1-5, with TRBD1 as a possible D gene (6 bases). This CDR3 contains 15 residues. Trimming cost V 8 bases and J 2 bases, with 16 bases left between them. Germline V gives CDR1 MNHNS, CDR2 SASEGT. The CDR3 spells CASGWGGLGNQPQHF. The CDR3 DNA follows: TGTGCCAGCGGTTGGGGGGGCCTGGGCAATCAGCCCCAGCATTTT.

The chain employs TRBV6-5 and TRBJ1-3; 8 bases are a match to TRBD1. The CDR3 is 15 residues long. In germline, CDR1 is MNHEY, CDR2 SVGAGI. V was pared by 5 bases and J by 6 bases, with 9 bases of the junction left unmatched. CDR3: CASSRRQGKPNTIYF. In DNA form, the CDR3 reads TGTGCCAGCAGTCGGAGACAGGGGAAGCCAAACACCATATATTTT.

The chain is built from TRBV7-2 and TRBJ2-5, with D uncertain. V lost 3 bases, J lost 5 bases, and 10 bases lay in between. The germline V gene encodes CDR1 SGHTA and CDR2 FQGNSA. CDR3 length equals 13 residues. For the CDR3, the DNA is TGTGCCAGCAGCTTGGGGTTTGGTGAGACCCAGTACTTC. It codes for CASSLGFGETQYF.

The chain recombines TRBV11-3 with TRBJ2-1, with D perhaps matching TRBD2 (6 bases). The CDR3 contains 16 residues. V gave up 0 bases and J gave up 7 bases, with 16 bases separating them. In germline, CDR1 is SGHNT, CDR2 YENEEA. DNA for the CDR3: TGTGCCAGCAGCTTAGATCGGGGGAGGAGGTCAAATGAGCAGTTCTTC. It translates to CASSLDRGRRSNEQFF.

This clone has only one observation. J is TRBJ2-6 and V is TRBV28, with D possibly TRBD1 on 5 matching bases. The CDR3 sequence is 16 residues long. V gave up 3 bases and J gave up 1 base, with 10 bases separating them. The V gene's germline CDR1 is MDHEN and CDR2 SYDVKM. As DNA, the CDR3 is TGTGCCAGCAGTTTGTTGAAGGGGTCTGGGGCCAACGTCCTGACTTTC. This encodes CASSLLKGSGANVLTF.